This record concerns one T cell receptor (beta chain) sequence. Its specificity is not known. The data derive from a study of human T cells and chemical hapten exposure. About the study: The patients, most of them female, presented with alopecia areata, totalis or universalis. Minor volume differences among pooled libraries chiefly drove per-sample TCR yield variation. Notes on the study in general: Because all patients had alopecia, their immune responses might differ from healthy ones.

MiXCR, applied by TCRdb to the RACE reads, yields one record per CDR3 protein. The sample gives 80,000 to 100,000 distinct CDR3 sequences, 25% to 30% of which show up once; about a tenth is in the top ten. V was trimmed by 6 bases and J by 0 bases, leaving 8 bases between them. This CDR3 comprises 13 residues. Germline CDR1 is MDHEN and CDR2 is SYDVKM. The time point is: patch test 3, about 24 weeks after DPC sensitization. Treatment in this sample: therapeutic diphenylcyclopropenone sensitization with weekly scalp DPC. The rearrangement joins TRBV28 to TRBJ1-1; D gene ambiguous. The specimen comprised whole blood, sampled in connection with sensitization to the hapten diphenylcyclopropenone (DPC). This TCR was recovered from a man between 40 and 49 years old with alopecia areata. Some clones in this sample may be carry-over from other donors' samples. This chain's CDR3 is CASRTEMNTEAFF. Written as DNA, the CDR3 is TGTGCCAGCAGAACAGAAATGAACACTGAAGCTTTCTTT.